These 15 T cell receptor beta chains were sequenced from one sample in a study of T cell changes during pregnancy in multiple sclerosis. Profiled with immunoSEQ multiplex PCR; TCRdb holds only in-frame clones, not every one. This sample has fewer than 60,000 clones; about 90% occur once, and the top ten carry roughly 10%. Specimen: CD8+ T cells from peripheral blood mononuclear cells, collected after pregnancy. All receptors derive from a female donor with multiple sclerosis, enrolled in a pregnancy study.

The V and J genes are TRBV6-4 and TRBJ1-2; D possibly corresponds to TRBD1 (6 bases). The CDR3 runs 16 residues. Germline CDR1 and CDR2: MRHNA and SNTAGT. The V and J ends lost 3 bases and 4 bases respectively, with 18 bases between them. CDR3 sequence: CASSDTQGGISYGYTF. For the CDR3, the DNA is TGTGCCAGCAGTGATACACAGGGTGGAATCTCCTATGGCTACACCTTC.

J is TRBJ2-2 and V is TRBV30; 8 bases agree with TRBD1. The CDR3 extends over 14 amino acids. Germline CDR1 is GTSNPN and CDR2 is SVGIG (reference sequence). The CDR3 bases are TGTGCGCTCCTCGGACAGGGCAACACCGGGGAGCTGTTTTTT. This translates into CALLGQGNTGELFF.

The rearrangement joins TRBV6-1 to TRBJ1-1, with 8 positions matching TRBD1. V shed 6 bases, J shed 8 bases, and the junction held 2 bases outside the gene matches. This CDR3 has 11 residues. Per germline, CDR1 MNHNS and CDR2 SASEGT. This chain's CDR3 is CASRGTGEAFF. CDR3 bases: TGTGCCAGCAGGGGGACAGGCGAAGCTTTCTTT.

This clone was seen just once. The chain links TRBV6-1 to TRBJ2-1; TRBD2 aligns across 11 bases. The CDR3 sequence is 15 residues long. Germline V gene lookup returns CDR1 MNHNS and CDR2 SASEGT. Losses at the gene ends were 2 bases for V and 5 bases for J; bases not matched to a gene: 2. This CDR3 is CASSELAGGHNEQFF. For the CDR3, the DNA is TGTGCCAGCAGTGAACTAGCGGGGGGACACAATGAGCAGTTCTTC.

As DNA, the CDR3 is TGTGCCAGCAGTCGTTGGCAGGCTGACAATGAGCAGTTCTTC. Amino acid sequence: CASSRWQADNEQFF. The rearrangement joins TRBV27 to TRBJ2-1; D not resolved. The germline V gene encodes CDR1 MNHEY and CDR2 SMNVEV (reference sequence). Trimming cost V 5 bases and J 5 bases, with 13 bases left between them. The CDR3 is 14 amino acids.

This rearrangement joins TRBV9 to TRBJ2-3; 13 nucleotides align to TRBD2. Germline V gene data show CDR1 as SGDLS and CDR2 as YYNGEE. The CDR3 is made up of 16 amino acids. V lost 2 bases, J lost 10 bases, and 10 bases stayed unmatched. The CDR3 loop reads CASSVRLAGGPSAQYF. CDR3 in DNA: TGTGCCAGCAGCGTCCGACTAGCGGGGGGCCCCTCGGCGCAGTATTTT.

J is TRBJ2-3 and V is TRBV30, with D tentatively TRBD2 (5 bases). Per the germline V gene, CDR1 is GTSNPN and CDR2 is SVGIG (reference sequence). Trimming took 1 base from V and 5 from J, leaving 13 bases between them. CDR3 size: 14 residues. CDR3 coding DNA: TGTGCCTGGAGTGCCAGCGGCTTGGGAGATACGCAGTATTTT. This codes for CAWSASGLGDTQYF. Full variable domain (outside the CDR3, taken from reference TRBV30 and TRBJ2-3): SQTIHQWPATLVQPVGSPLSLECTVEGTSNPNLYWYRQAAGRGLQLLFYSVGIGQISSEVPQNLSASRPQDRQFILSSKKLLLSDSGFYLCAWSASGLGDTQYFGPGTRLTVL.

This rearrangement joins TRBV25-1 to TRBJ1-4; D is uncertain. From germline, CDR1 is MGHDK and CDR2 SYGVNS. Between the trimmed V and J ends, which lost 2 bases and 7 bases, there was a span of 5 bases. The CDR3 length is 12 residues. CDR3 sequence: CASSETLEKLFF. The CDR3 DNA reads as TGTGCCAGCAGTGAAACTCTTGAAAAACTGTTTTTT.

The chain links TRBV19 to TRBJ2-5, with a possible D match to TRBD2 (5 bases). Trimming removed 10 bases from V and 7 bases from J, with 16 bases in between. CDR3 size: 12 residues. In germline, CDR1 is LNHDA, CDR2 SQIVND (reference sequence). The CDR3 loop is CATTEGSGTQYF. DNA for the CDR3: TGTGCCACTACTGAGGGATCGGGGACCCAGTACTTC.

The genes are TRBV5-1 and TRBJ2-7, with D tentatively TRBD2 (6 bases). V was cut by 6 bases and J by 5 bases, with 24 bases left in between. The length of the CDR3 is 16 residues. Germline assignment: CDR1 SGHRS and CDR2 YFSETQ. CDR3 in DNA: TGCGCCAGCACCCGGGACTTAGTCGGTCCGCAAAACGAGCAGTACTTC. Protein sequence: CASTRDLVGPQNEQYF.

This rearrangement joins TRBV5-6 to TRBJ2-7; possible D gene TRBD1, 6 bases. CDR3 length: 13 amino acids. Trimming cost V 4 bases and J 2 bases, with 10 bases left between them. Germline CDR1 SGHDT, CDR2 YYEEEE. The CDR3 DNA reads TGTGCCAGCAGCGGAGGACAGACCTACGAGCAGTACTTC. Its translation is CASSGGQTYEQYF.

The chain couples TRBV6-1 to TRBJ1-2; D remains unclear. The CDR3 has 13 residues. Per germline, CDR1 MNHNS and CDR2 SASEGT. V was trimmed by 6 bases and J by 2 bases, leaving 10 bases between them. CDR3 amino acids: CASRSRENYGYTF. As DNA, the CDR3 is TGTGCCAGCAGGAGTAGGGAGAACTATGGCTACACCTTC.

This clone was observed once. The rearrangement links TRBV15 to TRBJ2-1, with 10 bases identical to TRBD1. V lost 0 bases, J lost 8 bases, and 10 bases stayed unmatched. Per the germline V gene, CDR1 is LNHNV and CDR2 is YYDKDF (reference sequence). This CDR3 contains 17 residues. CDR3: CATSRDLLGQGFDEQFF. The CDR3 DNA reads as TGTGCCACCAGCAGAGATCTCCTGGGACAGGGGTTCGATGAGCAGTTCTTC.

The rearrangement uses TRBV6-1 and TRBJ2-7, with a possible D match to TRBD2 (5 bases). The germline gives CDR1 MNHNS, CDR2 SASEGT. Between the trimmed V and J ends, which lost 7 bases and 0 bases, there was a span of 10 bases. The CDR3 is 13 residues long. The DNA for the CDR3 is TGTGCCAGCACTTTTAGCGCCTCCTACGAGCAGTACTTC. This codes for CASTFSASYEQYF.

The chain uses TRBV27 and TRBJ1-4, with a tentative D call TRBD1 (6 bases). The CDR3 is 17 amino acids. V dropped 4 bases and J dropped 10 bases, with 25 bases sitting between them. Germline V gene lookup returns CDR1 MNHEY and CDR2 SMNVEV (reference sequence). The CDR3 reads CASSWEKLTGPSGKLFF. The DNA of the CDR3 is TGTGCCAGCAGTTGGGAGAAACTGACAGGCCCGTCGGGAAAACTGTTTTTT.